One sample yielded the 11 T cell receptor beta chains listed below, sequenced in a study of cytomegalovirus exposure and HLA in healthy donors. PCR employed 60 Vbeta and 13 Jbeta primers. Method: immunoSEQ multiplex PCR; TCRdb's copy keeps in-frame clones and lacks some. The table shows more than 250,000 clones, with about 90% occurring only once. Sequencing input: PBMCs. These receptors all stem from a woman between 18 and 29 years old in good health and CMV-seronegative.

The chain combines TRBV5-6 with TRBJ2-1; TRBD1 might be the D (7 bases). Germline CDR1 SGHDT, CDR2 YYEEEE. This CDR3 spans 14 amino acids. V was pared by 4 bases and J by 4 bases, with 12 bases between. The CDR3 DNA reads TGTGCCAGCAGCCGCGGGACAGCTTACAATGAGCAGTTCTTC. This gives the protein CASSRGTAYNEQFF.

The V call is TRBV9, the J call TRBJ1-1; the D gene is possibly TRBD1 (5 bases). CDR3 length equals 14 residues. Trimming stripped 4 bases from V and 7 bases from J, with 17 bases between. Germline values: CDR1 SGDLS, CDR2 YYNGEE. CDR3 loop: CASSPYPQGGEAFF. The CDR3 DNA reads TGTGCCAGCAGCCCATACCCCCAGGGTGGTGAAGCTTTCTTT.

A remark on this clone: The junction departs from germline at one end; a sequencing error may be responsible. This chain links TRBV5-6 with TRBJ1-2; 9 bases fit TRBD1. In germline, CDR1 is SGHDT, CDR2 YYEEEE. CDR3 length equals 17 residues. The CDR3 loop is CASSPLPRDRVHYGHTF. The CDR3 bases are TGTGCCAGCAGCCCTCTACCCCGGGACAGGGTTCACTATGGCCACACCTTC.

The chain has TRBV6-4 and TRBJ1-2, with D tentatively TRBD1 (6 bases). Germline assignment: CDR1 MRHNA and CDR2 SNTAGT. Trimming removed 5 bases at V and 5 bases at J, with 15 bases between. The CDR3 runs 14 residues. The CDR3 coding sequence is TGTGCCAGCAGTCCGGGACAAACCTTTTATGGCTACACCTTC. Translating gives CASSPGQTFYGYTF.

The V gene is TRBV13, the J gene TRBJ2-7, with D possibly TRBD1 on 5 matching bases. The germline gives CDR1 PRHDT, CDR2 FYEKMQ (reference sequence). CDR3 length equals 15 residues. With 5 bases removed from V and 6 bases from J, the gap between germline ends came to 20 bases. CDR3 in amino acids: CASSITNRQSTEQYF. DNA of the CDR3: TGTGCCAGCAGCATCACCAATCGACAGTCGACCGAGCAGTACTTC.

The rearrangement joins TRBV5-1 to TRBJ2-2, with 8 nucleotides matching TRBD2. This CDR3 has 16 amino acids. In germline, CDR1 is SGHRS, CDR2 YFSETQ. Losses at the gene ends were 1 base for V and 3 bases for J; bases not matched to a gene: 5. CDR3 in amino acids: CASSLNGGGYTGELFF. CDR3 in DNA: TGCGCCAGCAGCTTGAACGGGGGGGGATACACCGGGGAGCTGTTTTTT.

This chain connects TRBV7-3 to TRBJ2-5; D uncertain. The length of the CDR3 is 13 residues. V was shortened by 6 bases and J by 3 bases, with 11 bases between the two germline ends. CDR1 and CDR2 from the germline V gene are SGHTA and FQGTGA. The CDR3 region is CASSQTRKETQYF. The CDR3, as DNA: TGTGCCAGCAGTCAAACCAGGAAAGAGACCCAGTACTTC.

Concerning this clone itself: The sample contains more than one DNA sequence encoding this CDR3. The chain links TRBV15 to TRBJ1-3; TRBD1 matches at 9 bases. This CDR3 has 15 residues. Germline assignment: CDR1 LNHNV and CDR2 YYDKDF (reference sequence). The V and J ends lost 4 bases and 4 bases, in that order; junction bases with no gene match: 5. This chain's CDR3 is CATSIGTGRGNTIYF. The CDR3 bases are TGTGCCACCAGCATCGGGACAGGGAGAGGAAACACCATATATTTT.

This clone was seen only once. The chain carries TRBV19 and TRBJ2-3; TRBD2 is a possible D gene (6 bases). Germline CDR1 LNHDA, CDR2 SQIVND (reference sequence). The CDR3 is 17 residues long. The germline V and J ends were trimmed by 5 bases and 0 bases, with 18 bases remaining between them. CDR3: CASSPRLGDSSTDTQYF. For the CDR3, the DNA is TGTGCCAGTAGTCCCCGTCTGGGGGACTCTAGCACAGATACGCAGTATTTT.

The CDR3 nucleotides read TGCGCCAGCAGCCAATTTCTAGAGTTTCCAACTAATGAAAAACTGTTTTTT. Translation: CASSQFLEFPTNEKLFF. The rearrangement joins TRBV4-1 to TRBJ1-4; D gene unclear. CDR3 length: 17 amino acids. Trimming cost V 2 bases and J 0 bases, with 13 bases left between them. Germline CDR1 reads MGHRA; CDR2 reads YSYEKL.

The rearrangement links TRBV11-2 to TRBJ2-5, with 8 bases matching TRBD2. The CDR3 runs to 16 residues. In germline, CDR1 is SGHAT, CDR2 FQNNGV. J gave up 1 base and V 0 bases, and 4 bases lay outside the gene matches. CDR3 sequence (DNA): TGTGCCAGCAGCTTAGATCGGGGGGGACCCCAAGAGACCCAGTACTTC. Its protein is CASSLDRGGPQETQYF.